This TCR beta chain is drawn from a study of graft-versus-host responses after intestinal transplantation. Study background: Each of the recipients got a multivisceral, liver-intestinal, or isolated intestinal transplant. Study-level points and caveats: The recipient marrow held GvH clones, and some of them showed up first in ileum or blood. Early HvG declines after transplant were associated with peak circulating GvH clone levels.

Per germline, CDR1 MNHNY and CDR2 SVGAGI (reference sequence). V was shortened by 7 bases and J by 10 bases, with 20 bases between the two germline ends. The CDR3 has 15 amino acids. TCRdb's table, derived via immunoSEQ multiplex PCR, lists solely in-frame clones and lacks some. The sample consists of tens of thousands of clones, about nine tenths of them appearing once. A remark on this clone: Its antigen is currently unknown.

V usage is TRBV6-6 and J usage is TRBJ1-6, with unresolved D. The clonotype was recovered from a human donor who received an intestinal transplant. The sample in question was unstimulated CD4+ T cells sorted from spleen or lymph node cells, obtained before intestinal transplant. The CDR3 reads CASTASGSLGSPLHF. The CDR3 nucleotides are TGTGCCAGCACCGCGAGCGGCAGTTTGGGGTCACCCCTCCACTTT.